This entry is about one T cell receptor (beta chain). The target of this receptor is not known. Qualities for individual bases were not recorded, and no much larger clone is one base off. Collaborating institutions collected whole blood in K2EDTA tubes following their own protocols. For TCRbeta analysis, collaborators shipped samples in one of three forms: frozen whole blood, isolated PBMCs, or DNA extracted from either of those sample types. The data were obtained in a study of blood T cell repertoires in COVID-19 (TCRdb year 2020). Regarding the complete study: Samples from collaborators originated in the United States, Italy and Spain and spanned both the acute and convalescent phases of COVID-19. The repertoires were released in a freely available public database intended as a resource for research on the immune response to SARS-CoV-2. Nearly every sample came with metadata listing a de-identified subject ID, COVID-19 status, age in years and sex. Samples came from the ongoing ImmuneRACE study (first 160 participants) plus 1,254 subjects from 6 global collaborators. Where available, HLA class I and class II types were obtained from metadata supplied by the sample provider rather than from assay-based typing. The prospective study material was composed of cDNA or gDNA derived from T cells, B-cell-depleted T cells, or PBMCs. The dataset comprised deeply sampled blood TCRbeta repertoires from subjects exposed to, actively infected with, or recovered from COVID-19. Here is what the overall study found, with its caveats: The quantity of clinical and demographic metadata differed by source and by participant and was supplied without curation.

TCRbeta CDR3 regions were amplified from genomic DNA using the immunoSEQ Assay, a bias-controlled multiplex PCR. Concerning the study's data processing: The number of nucleated cells in each sample was estimated from the amplification of reference gene primers within the assay. To quantify the absolute abundance of each unique TCRbeta CDR3 rearrangement, sequence reads were collapsed and filtered. For each sample, productive Simpson clonality was calculated as the square root of Simpson's diversity index across productive rearrangements. This is the immuneACCESS table as TCRdb keeps it, with only in-frame sequences that have V and J called. A part of the clones is gone; compared with another copy, unresolved V genes explain less than half, and the rest is unexplained. That table furnishes V, J and clone size, whereas the DNA furnished D and trimming. In this sample the table shows about 74,000 clones, more than 80% of which occur a single time. About an eighth of the sample rests with the top ten.

The CDR3, cysteine through phenylalanine, is 16 amino acids long. Just the 48-base CDR3 DNA is kept, in frame starting at base 1. V and J are truncated by 5 bases and 2 bases respectively, leaving an intervening sequence of 15 bases. Taken from the germline V gene, the CDR1 and CDR2 loops are SGHVS and FQNEAQ. The receptor chain draws on TRBV7-8 and TRBJ1-4, with no D gene named confidently. This receptor was obtained from a human donor in a cohort sampled during active COVID-19. The specimen sequenced was peripheral blood. The nucleotides read TGTGCCAGCAGCCCCACCTACCTGTCGACTAATGAAAAACTGTTTTTT. The translation is CASSPTYLSTNEKLFF.